These 17 T cell receptor beta chains were sequenced from one sample in a study of T-cell reconstitution after alpha-beta-depleted transplantation in children listed by TCRdb under 2016. Library creation used PCR. The sequencing machine was an Illumina HiSeq 2500. To normalize quantification of the TCRbeta repertoire, the TCR libraries were built with molecular barcoding that relied on unique molecular identifiers. The public sequencing data were trimmed at Q25 with fastp and processed into clonotypes with MiXCR by TCRdb, which kept only in-frame beta chains. When rows share a CDR3 protein, they turn into one entry using the most common DNA and genes. The sample contains about 400,000 distinct CDR3 sequences, around 21% of them found a single time. The ten most abundant clones make up over 3.5% of the sample. The starting material was PBMCs from the stem cell graft donor, obtained from the stem cell graft. The receptor source for this set is a human donor who donated a stem cell graft to a child with acute myeloid leukemia.

The chain carries TRBV4-3 and TRBJ2-7, with 9 bases lining up with TRBD2. Trimming cost V 3 bases and J 5 bases; bases outside gene matches: 17. CDR3 length: 18 amino acids. Germline V lookup: CDR1 LGHNA, CDR2 YSLEER. The CDR3 reads CASSHGVTLGGRADEQYF. The CDR3 DNA is TGCGCCAGCAGCCATGGGGTCACGCTTGGCGGGAGGGCCGACGAGCAGTACTTC.

This clonotype was detected a few times. The chain joins TRBV20-1 to TRBJ1-2, with D possibly being TRBD1 (5 bases). The germline gives CDR1 DFQATT, CDR2 SNEGSKA (reference sequence). The length of the CDR3 is 16 residues. V was shortened by 0 bases and J by 3 bases, with 17 bases between the two germline ends. CDR3 DNA: TGCAGTGCTAGAGATAGGTCCATGCCAGGGTACTATGGCTACACCTTC. Its translation: CSARDRSMPGYYGYTF.

The chain uses TRBV28 and TRBJ2-3, with D possibly matching TRBD1 (5 bases). V lost 7 bases to trimming and J lost 6 bases, with 14 bases between them. Germline loops: CDR1 MDHEN, CDR2 SYDVKM. This CDR3 has 13 amino acids. The CDR3 region has the DNA TGTGCCAGCAACCCCGGACAAATCGATACGCAGTATTTT. Encoded protein: CASNPGQIDTQYF.

The CDR3 DNA sequence: TGCAGCGTTGAAGAGGGCCCCGGGACAGGCTTAGAGACCCAGTACTTC. Protein product: CSVEEGPGTGLETQYF. This chain connects TRBV29-1 to TRBJ2-5; 8 bases line up with TRBD1. The junction had 10 bases not matched to a gene; V was cut back by 0 bases and J by 4 bases. The CDR3 sequence is 16 residues long. Looked up from germline, CDR1 is SQVTM and CDR2 is ANQGSEA.

Many counts were recorded for this clonotype. The J gene is TRBJ2-1, the V gene TRBV29-1; 8 bases match TRBD2. This CDR3 is 14 amino acids long. With V trimmed by 4 bases and J by 7 bases, 9 bases remained unmatched. The germline gives CDR1 SQVTM, CDR2 ANQGSEA. CDR3 coding DNA: TGCAGCGTTGGGGGGACTAGTTTGAAGAATGAGCAGTTCTTC. Translation: CSVGGTSLKNEQFF.

This clonotype was detected only a few times. The chain links TRBV20-1 to TRBJ2-1; no clear D gene. V lost 8 bases to trimming and J lost 4 bases, with 12 bases between them. CDR3 length equals 12 residues. Germline-derived CDR1 and CDR2 are DFQATT and SNEGSKA (reference sequence). The CDR3 DNA sequence: TGCAGTTGTTTAGGCCGGTACAATGAGCAGTTCTTC. It yields the protein CSCLGRYNEQFF.

The chain combines TRBV7-8 with TRBJ1-2; 8 bases fit TRBD1. The CDR3 runs to 12 residues. CDR1 SGHVS and CDR2 FQNEAQ come from the germline V gene. After removal of 7 bases from V and 7 bases from J, the junction contained 5 bases not matched to a gene. CDR3 loop: CASTQGARGYTF. In nucleotides, the CDR3 is TGTGCCAGCACCCAGGGGGCGCGTGGCTACACCTTC.

This clonotype has just one count. The rearrangement joins TRBV6-5 to TRBJ2-1, with D hard to call. CDR3 size: 11 residues. Trimming removed 1 base at V and 9 bases at J, with 4 bases between. CDR1 MNHEY and CDR2 SVGAGI come from the germline V gene. CDR3: CASSYWGEQFF. Here the CDR3 DNA reads TGTGCCAGCAGTTACTGGGGTGAGCAGTTCTTC.

The genes are TRBV5-8 and TRBJ2-5, with D perhaps matching TRBD2 (6 bases). V gave up 4 bases and J gave up 4 bases, with 17 bases separating them. The CDR3 spans 15 residues. Germline assignment: CDR1 SGHTS and CDR2 YDEGEE. CDR3 sequence (DNA): TGTGCCAGCAGCGTCGGACTAAAGCCGGGAGAGACCCAGTACTTC. This sequence encodes CASSVGLKPGETQYF.

V and J are TRBV27 and TRBJ2-7, with TRBD2 matching over 10 bases. CDR3 length: 16 residues. Germline V lookup: CDR1 MNHEY, CDR2 SMNVEV (reference sequence). J lost 0 bases, V lost 6 bases, and 8 bases had no gene match. CDR3 bases: TGTGCCAGCAGACCTAGACTAGCGGGCCTCTCCTACGAGCAGTACTTC. This encodes CASRPRLAGLSYEQYF.

This clonotype was seen more than once but under ten times. The chain is built from TRBV5-1 and TRBJ1-2; 8 bases are a match to TRBD1. The ends lost 3 bases at V and 8 bases at J; junction bases unmatched: 6. Germline CDR1 and CDR2: SGHRS and YFSETQ. The CDR3 spans 13 residues. The DNA for the CDR3 is TGCGCCAGCAGCTCCTCGGACAGGGCCGGCTACACCTTC. Encoded protein: CASSSSDRAGYTF.

This clonotype was seen more than once but under ten times. The rearrangement uses TRBV7-2 and TRBJ2-7, with D perhaps TRBD2 (5 bases). The CDR3 length is 12 residues. Per germline, CDR1 SGHTA and CDR2 FQGNSA. Trimming shortened V by 3 bases and J by 6 bases, and 9 bases separated the two germline ends. CDR3 DNA: TGTGCCAGCAGCTTTTTGGAGGCCGAGCAGTACTTC. Translated, it gives CASSFLEAEQYF.

The sample holds a few counts of this clonotype. The V and J genes are TRBV7-9 and TRBJ2-5; tentative D call: TRBD2 (5 bases). The CDR3 has 15 amino acids. Germline V gene data show CDR1 as SEHNR and CDR2 as FQNEAQ (reference sequence). The germline V and J ends were trimmed by 1 base and 4 bases, with 13 bases remaining between them. CDR3 loop: CASSLGGEGRETQYF. The DNA for the CDR3 is TGTGCCAGCAGCTTAGGCGGTGAAGGGAGAGAGACCCAGTACTTC.

In its sample, this clonotype was seen a few times. This chain connects TRBV24-1 to TRBJ2-1; tentative D call: TRBD2 (5 bases). This CDR3 spans 17 amino acids. V dropped 4 bases and J dropped 2 bases, with 17 bases sitting between them. Germline CDR1 reads KGHDR; CDR2 reads SFDVKD. CDR3 residues: CATSDREAGHPYNEQFF. For the CDR3, the DNA is TGTGCCACCAGTGACCGTGAGGCGGGCCATCCCTACAATGAGCAGTTCTTC.

This clonotype was seen only a few times. The V gene is TRBV4-1, the J gene TRBJ1-6; D might be TRBD1 (5 bases). Between the trimmed V and J ends, which lost 0 bases and 5 bases, there was a span of 11 bases. Germline loops: CDR1 MGHRA, CDR2 YSYEKL. This CDR3 spans 16 amino acids. The chain's CDR3 is CASSQEGLGNNSPLHF. CDR3 in DNA: TGCGCCAGCAGCCAAGAGGGACTGGGAAATAATTCACCCCTCCACTTT.

This clonotype appeared a few times. The chain couples TRBV20-1 to TRBJ2-3; D is perhaps TRBD1 (5 bases). The CDR3 length is 13 residues. Germline loops: CDR1 DFQATT, CDR2 SNEGSKA (reference sequence). Trimming cost V 6 bases and J 1 base, with 11 bases left between them. CDR3 in DNA: TGCAGTGCGGGGATAGGGGGCACAGATACGCAGTATTTT. This translates into CSAGIGGTDTQYF.

The CDR3 region has the DNA TGCAGTGCTAGAGATGAGGACAGGGGGCGCGGCGAGCAGTACTTC. It specifies CSARDEDRGRGEQYF. This chain uses TRBV20-1 with TRBJ2-7, with TRBD1 matching 11 bases. CDR3 size: 15 residues. Trimming at V came to 0 bases and at J to 6 bases, leaving 7 bases not matched to a gene. Germline V gene lookup returns CDR1 DFQATT and CDR2 SNEGSKA (reference sequence).